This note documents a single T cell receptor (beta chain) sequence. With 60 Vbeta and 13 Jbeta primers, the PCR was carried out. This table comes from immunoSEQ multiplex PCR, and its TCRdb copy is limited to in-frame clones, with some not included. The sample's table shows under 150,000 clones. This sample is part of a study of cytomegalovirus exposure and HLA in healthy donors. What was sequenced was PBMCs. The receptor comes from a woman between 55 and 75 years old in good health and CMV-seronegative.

DNA for the CDR3: TGTGCCAGCTCAGCCGGGACAGGGGACTACGAGCAGTACTTC. This sequence encodes CASSAGTGDYEQYF. V is TRBV18 and J is TRBJ2-7; 10 bases map to TRBD1. CDR3 length equals 14 residues. J gave up 3 bases and V 5 bases, and 4 bases lay outside the gene matches. The V gene's germline CDR1 is KGHSH and CDR2 LQKENI. Based on the CDR3 plus reference TRBV18 and TRBJ2-7, the full variable domain is NAGVMQNPRHLVRRRGQEARLRCSPMKGHSHVYWYRQLPEEGLKFMVYLQKENIIDESGMPKERFSAEFPKEGPSILRIQQVVRGDSAAYFCASSAGTGDYEQYFGPGTRLTVT.